The subject of this entry is one TCR beta chain. This CDR3 has 18 residues. Trimming took off 6 bases at V and 3 bases at J, with 26 bases between the two ends. CDR1 is ENHRY and CDR2 is SYGVKD in the germline V gene. The data belong to a study of blood T cell repertoires in COVID-19. At the level of the study: Samples taken during acute and convalescent COVID-19 were collected in the United States, Italy and Spain. Nucleic acid was either cDNA or gDNA, and it came from T cells, B-cell-depleted T cells, or PBMCs.

In the original analysis: By means of reference gene primer amplification, nucleated cell counts were estimated. Measured with immunoSEQ multiplex PCR; TCRdb has only the in-frame clones, and not every one. From that table come the V and J calls and clone size; the DNA was used to work out D and trimming. The data contain roughly 340,000 clones, 90% to 95% of them seen just once; the ten biggest clones take up approximately 3.5%. This clonotype was obtained from a woman aged 18 to 35 who had recovered from COVID-19. The sample consisted of peripheral blood. This rearrangement joins TRBV10-3 to TRBJ1-2; perhaps TRBD1 as D (5 bases). CDR3 sequence (DNA): TGTGCCATCAGCGAGCTCGTGGGACTGCCAGTATTATACTATGGCTACACCTTC. Translation gives CAISELVGLPVLYYGYTF.